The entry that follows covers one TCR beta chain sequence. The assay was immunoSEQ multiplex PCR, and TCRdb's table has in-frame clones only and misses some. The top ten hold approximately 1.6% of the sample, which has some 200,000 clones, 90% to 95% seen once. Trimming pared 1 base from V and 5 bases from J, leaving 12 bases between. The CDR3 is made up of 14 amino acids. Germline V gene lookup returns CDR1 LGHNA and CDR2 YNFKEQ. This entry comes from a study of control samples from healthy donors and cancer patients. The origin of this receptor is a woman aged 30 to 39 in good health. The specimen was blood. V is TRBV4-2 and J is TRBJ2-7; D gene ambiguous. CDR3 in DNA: TGTGCCAGCAGCCAAGCGGAAAGGGCGCACGAGCAGTACTTC. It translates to CASSQAERAHEQYF.